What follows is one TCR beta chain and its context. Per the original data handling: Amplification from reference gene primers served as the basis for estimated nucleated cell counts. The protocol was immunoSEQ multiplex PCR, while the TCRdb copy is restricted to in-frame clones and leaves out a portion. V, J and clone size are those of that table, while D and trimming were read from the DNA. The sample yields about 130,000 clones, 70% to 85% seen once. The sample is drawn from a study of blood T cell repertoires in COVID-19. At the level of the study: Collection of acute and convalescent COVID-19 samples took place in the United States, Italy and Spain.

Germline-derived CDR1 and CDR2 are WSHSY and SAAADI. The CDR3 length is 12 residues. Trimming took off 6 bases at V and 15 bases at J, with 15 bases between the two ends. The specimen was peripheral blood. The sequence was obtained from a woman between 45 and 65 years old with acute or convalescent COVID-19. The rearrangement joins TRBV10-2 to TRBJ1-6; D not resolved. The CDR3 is CASRAGTSGLHF. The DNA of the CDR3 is TGCGCCAGCAGGGCGGGAACCTCCGGCCTCCACTTT.